This is a list of T cell receptor beta chains from one sample in a study of breast tumors, draining lymph nodes, adjacent tissues. TCRdb reanalysed the multiplex PCR reads using MiXCR and keeps one entry per CDR3 protein. In the table there are about 21,000 distinct CDR3 sequences, 45% to 75% of which are singletons. Material: breast tumor tissue. These receptors originate from a female donor with breast cancer. Some clones in this sample may be carry-over from other donors' samples. Each CDR3 is given without its conserved first and last residue. A D gene is named only where the DNA matches it firmly.

>TRBV7-2|TRBD2
ASSSKPPGLAGGQGETQY
>TRBV7-2|-
ASRLQENTEAF
>TRBV7-6|-
ASSLGSFGNTIY
>TRBV2|-
ASSDQATYGYT
>TRBV7-9|TRBD1
ANSLSGGGYQPQH
>TRBV12-3/TRBV12-4|-
ASREAGGYT
>TRBV20-1|TRBD1
SAHQGVNQPQH
>TRBV11-2|-
ASSHLTGNSGNTIY
>TRBV30|-
AWSVEVEQY
>TRBV20-1|TRBD1
SASALGGQDVYGYT
>TRBV5-1|TRBD1
ASSRGQGSEQY
>TRBV7-2|TRBD1
ASSFGQGATYEQY
>TRBV7-2|-
ASSLLDRLSTDTQY
>TRBV6-6|TRBD2
ASSPGSRGGSYNEQF
>TRBV6-1|-
ASRRQGRMEGNTIY